This TCR beta chain was recovered during a study of blood T cell repertoires in COVID-19. Overall study: Sites across the United States, Italy and Spain contributed samples from acute and convalescent COVID-19. T cells, B-cell-depleted T cells, or PBMCs supplied cDNA or gDNA.

Profiling relied on immunoSEQ multiplex PCR, and the TCRdb table lists in-frame clones only, not all of them. The data contain about 170,000 clones, 80% to 90% of them singletons. The receptor was isolated from a middle-aged man who had recovered from COVID-19. Sequenced: peripheral blood.

In DNA form, the CDR3 reads TGTGCCAGCAGCTTCCTAACGAATAGCGGGGAAGAGTACTTC. It codes for CASSFLTNSGEEYF. The chain links TRBV7-2 to TRBJ2-7; 8 bases are a match to TRBD2. V was pared by 3 bases and J by 11 bases, with 12 bases of the junction left unmatched. This CDR3 has 14 amino acids. Germline assignment: CDR1 SGHTA and CDR2 FQGNSA.